The next 9 T cell receptor beta chains were all read from a single sample in a study of T-cell memory formation after mild COVID-19. TCRdb redid the calling of the 5' RACE reads with MiXCR, one entry per CDR3 protein. The sample has around 190,000 distinct CDR3 sequences, approximately 17% seen once. Source material: PBMCs or a T cell subset sorted from them (not recorded which). The receptors shown here come from a man aged 18 to 35 who had mild COVID-19 (a few samples of this study predate the infection). Cell type and time point are not known.

The table lists this clonotype with a few counts. The rearrangement joins TRBV7-6 to TRBJ2-7; 9 bases align to TRBD1. The CDR3 runs 15 residues. Germline CDR1 reads SGHVS; CDR2 reads FNYEAQ. With V trimmed by 5 bases and J by 4 bases, 9 bases remained unmatched. Here the CDR3 DNA reads TGTGCCAGCAGCCAGGCACCGGACAGGGGTTACGAGCAGTACTTC. Translated, it gives CASSQAPDRGYEQYF.

This clonotype has a handful of counts. The gene calls are TRBV20-1 and TRBJ1-6; no definite D call. The CDR3 is made up of 16 amino acids. The germline CDR1 and CDR2 sequences are DFQATT and SNEGSKA (reference sequence). The V end lost 0 bases, the J end lost 10 bases, and 19 bases lay between the germline ends. The CDR3 sequence: CSARDNGQRPWSPLHF. The CDR3 DNA reads as TGCAGTGCTAGAGATAACGGGCAGCGCCCTTGGTCACCCCTCCACTTT.

J is TRBJ1-3 and V is TRBV15; D perhaps matches TRBD1 (6 bases). Germline CDR1 reads LNHNV; CDR2 reads YYDKDF (reference sequence). The CDR3 sequence is 15 residues long. Trimming shortened V by 1 base and J by 0 bases, and 7 bases separated the two germline ends. For the CDR3, the DNA is TGTGCCACCAGCAGAGCCAGGGGCTCTGGAAACACCATATATTTT. It specifies CATSRARGSGNTIYF. Full variable domain (missing parts from reference TRBV15 and TRBJ1-3): DAMVIQNPRYQVTQFGKPVTLSCSQTLNHNVMYWYQQKSSQAPKLLFHYYDKDFNNEADTPDNFQSRRPNTSFCFLDIRSPGLGDTAMYLCATSRARGSGNTIYFGEGSWLTVV.

This clonotype was observed many times. The chain couples TRBV7-9 to TRBJ1-1; no clear D gene. The CDR3 totals 11 residues. Germline V CDR1 and CDR2: SEHNR, FQNEAQ (reference sequence). The V gene lost 2 bases and the J gene lost 10 bases, with 8 bases spanning the gap. The CDR3 spells CASSLLVRAFF. CDR3 DNA sequence: TGTGCCAGCAGCTTACTGGTTAGAGCTTTCTTT. The full variable domain, completed using reference TRBV7-9 and TRBJ1-1, is DTGVSQNPRHKITKRGQNVTFRCDPISEHNRLYWYRQTLGQGPEFLTYFQNEAQLEKSRLLSDRFSAERPKGSFSTLEIQRTEQGDSAMYLCASSLLVRAFFGQGTRLTVV.

This chain links TRBV7-9 with TRBJ2-7; the match to TRBD1 covers 8 bases. CDR3 length: 15 amino acids. With 1 base clipped from V and 7 bases from J, the junction kept 9 bases outside the gene matches. Germline V gives CDR1 SEHNR, CDR2 FQNEAQ (reference sequence). Written as DNA, the CDR3 is TGTGCCAGCAGCTTAGGAGGGGCAGGGGGCAGGGAGCAGTACTTC. Translation: CASSLGGAGGREQYF. Drawing the rest from reference TRBV7-9 and TRBJ2-7, the complete variable domain is DTGVSQNPRHKITKRGQNVTFRCDPISEHNRLYWYRQTLGQGPEFLTYFQNEAQLEKSRLLSDRFSAERPKGSFSTLEIQRTEQGDSAMYLCASSLGGAGGREQYFGPGTRLTVT.

This clonotype has a single count. The chain combines TRBV4-3 with TRBJ1-2; D is perhaps TRBD1 (6 bases). The CDR3 is made up of 16 amino acids. Germline CDR1 is LGHNA and CDR2 is YSLEER. Trimming shortened V by 0 bases and J by 7 bases, and 18 bases separated the two germline ends. The CDR3 bases are TGCGCCAGCAGCCAAGATAGTCGGGGGGCAGTAGGTGGCTACACCTTC. The encoded protein is CASSQDSRGAVGGYTF.

This clonotype was seen ten or more times. The gene calls are TRBV12-3 or TRBV12-4 and TRBJ2-3; 10 bases line up with TRBD2. This CDR3 is 14 amino acids long. Trimming cost V 8 bases and J 4 bases; bases outside gene matches: 6. The CDR3 loop is CASRAGGSPDTQYF. In DNA form, the CDR3 reads TGTGCCAGCCGAGCGGGGGGGTCCCCAGATACGCAGTATTTT.

This chain connects TRBV7-2 to TRBJ2-5; D is uncertain. Deletions cut 2 bases from V and 1 base from J, with 8 bases between. This CDR3 comprises 14 residues. CDR1 and CDR2 from the germline V gene are SGHTA and FQGNSA. CDR3 region: CASSLSWSQETQYF. The CDR3 nucleotides are TGTGCCAGCAGCTTATCCTGGTCCCAAGAGACCCAGTACTTC.

This chain links TRBV5-1 with TRBJ2-5; TRBD1 is a possible D gene (6 bases). The germline gives CDR1 SGHRS, CDR2 YFSETQ. This CDR3 spans 15 amino acids. V was clipped by 6 bases and J by 2 bases, with 17 bases between them. CDR3 residues: CASMQLGTPQETQYF. The CDR3 coding sequence is TGCGCCAGCATGCAACTCGGGACACCTCAAGAGACCCAGTACTTC.